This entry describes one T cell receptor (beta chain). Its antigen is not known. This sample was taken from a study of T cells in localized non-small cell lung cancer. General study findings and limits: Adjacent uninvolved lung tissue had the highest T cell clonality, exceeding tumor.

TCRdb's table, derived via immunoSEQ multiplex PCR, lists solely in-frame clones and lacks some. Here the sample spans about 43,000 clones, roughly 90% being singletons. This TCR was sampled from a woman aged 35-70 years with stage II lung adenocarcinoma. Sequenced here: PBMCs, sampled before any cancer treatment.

The CDR3 bases are TGTGCCAGCTCGAGGAGGGCCGAGGAGACCCAGTACTTC. Encoded protein: CASSRRAEETQYF. V gene TRBV18 combines with J gene TRBJ2-5; maybe TRBD2 (6 bases). Germline CDR1 and CDR2: KGHSH and LQKENI. CDR3 size: 13 residues. V lost 6 bases and J lost 5, with 13 bases in between.